These 24 T cell receptor beta chains originate from one sample sequenced in a study of cytomegalovirus exposure and HLA in healthy donors. PCR primers comprised 60 Vbeta and 13 Jbeta primers. TCRdb's copy holds only in-frame clones and misses some; the assay was immunoSEQ multiplex PCR. The repertoire includes 200,000 or so clones, about 79% of them detected once, and 0.098% sits in the top ten. Sequencing was performed on PBMCs. The origin of the receptors is a boy aged 2 to 10 in good health and CMV-seronegative.

The rearrangement links TRBV7-8 to TRBJ2-7, with D uncertain. V lost 2 bases and J lost 2, with 10 bases in between. The CDR3 covers 14 residues. CDR1 SGHVS and CDR2 FQNEAQ come from the germline V gene. The CDR3 DNA follows: TGTGCCAGCAGCTTATTTCTAGGAGCCTACGAGCAGTACTTC. Encoded protein: CASSLFLGAYEQYF.

The V gene is TRBV7-3, the J gene TRBJ2-1; TRBD1 agrees at 9 bases. The CDR3 has 15 residues. V was pared by 5 bases and J by 6 bases, with 8 bases of the junction left unmatched. CDR1 SGHTA and CDR2 FQGTGA come from the germline V gene. Here the CDR3 reads CASSTGTGFPNEQFF. CDR3 DNA sequence: TGTGCCAGCAGCACCGGGACAGGGTTCCCCAATGAGCAGTTCTTC.

This chain uses TRBV2 with TRBJ2-1, with D hard to call. This CDR3 has 12 residues. The V end lost 2 bases, the J end lost 10 bases, and 9 bases lay between the germline ends. The germline gives CDR1 SNHLY, CDR2 FYNNEI. CDR3 DNA sequence: TGTGCCAGCAGTGAACCCCTATGGGAGCAGTTCTTC. Protein: CASSEPLWEQFF.

The rearrangement uses TRBV21-1 and TRBJ2-3; the table's D call TRBD2 went unverified against the DNA. TRBV21-1 is a known pseudogene. The CDR3 runs to 21 residues. The CDR3 spells CASSPPEPSVQHSPSTDTQYF. CDR3 DNA: TGTGCCAGCAGCCCCCCTGAGCCCAGCGTGCAGCACTCACCTAGCACAGATACGCAGTATTTT.

The rearrangement links TRBV20-1 to TRBJ2-1; possibly TRBD2 for D (6 bases). CDR3 length: 11 residues. The V gene's germline CDR1 is DFQATT and CDR2 SNEGSKA (reference sequence). V was clipped by 6 bases and J by 10 bases, with 13 bases between them. DNA of the CDR3: TGCAGTGCCACGACTAGATTAGAGCAGTTCTTC. Its protein product is CSATTRLEQFF.

The chain employs TRBV7-9 and TRBJ2-7; 7 nucleotides align to TRBD1. Germline V gene data show CDR1 as SEHNR and CDR2 as FQNEAQ (reference sequence). After removal of 2 bases from V and 3 bases from J, the junction contained 7 bases not matched to a gene. CDR3 length: 15 residues. The chain's CDR3 is CASSLRQGGGYEQYF. The DNA for the CDR3 is TGTGCCAGCAGCTTACGTCAAGGGGGCGGCTACGAGCAGTACTTC.

The chain joins TRBV7-9 to TRBJ2-7, with D possibly TRBD1 on 7 matching bases. Trimming took 4 bases from V and 2 from J, leaving 15 bases between them. Germline CDR1 reads SEHNR; CDR2 reads FQNEAQ (reference sequence). CDR3 length equals 15 residues. CDR3 sequence reads: CASSSGRDSTYEQYF. The CDR3 DNA follows: TGTGCCAGCAGCTCCGGGCGGGACAGCACCTACGAGCAGTACTTC.

This clone occurred once. The chain uses TRBV6-1 and TRBJ1-5; D perhaps matches TRBD1 (5 bases). Trimming stripped 7 bases from V and 5 bases from J, with 18 bases between. The CDR3 is 15 amino acids. Germline CDR1 MNHNS, CDR2 SASEGT. In DNA form, the CDR3 reads TGTGCCAGCACCCTACGGGCAGGGTGGTATCAGCCCCAGCATTTT. This codes for CASTLRAGWYQPQHF.

The chain couples TRBV6-5 to TRBJ2-5; D is undetermined. This CDR3 comprises 12 residues. V lost 5 bases and J lost 1, with 5 bases in between. Germline-derived CDR1 and CDR2 are MNHEY and SVGAGI. The DNA of the CDR3 is TGTGCCAGCAGTCCCCGCCAAGAGACCCAGTACTTC. Amino acid sequence: CASSPRQETQYF.

This rearrangement joins TRBV11-2 to TRBJ2-1; perhaps TRBD2 as D (6 bases). The CDR3 is 14 residues long. The germline CDR1 and CDR2 sequences are SGHAT and FQNNGV. V was shortened by 5 bases and J by 9 bases, with 17 bases between the two germline ends. The CDR3 sequence is CASSPRLVEGEQFF. CDR3 nucleotides: TGTGCCAGCAGCCCCCGCCTAGTGGAGGGTGAGCAGTTCTTC. Full variable domain (outside the CDR3, taken from reference TRBV11-2 and TRBJ2-1): EAGVAQSPRYKIIEKRQSVAFWCNPISGHATLYWYQQILGQGPKLLIQFQNNGVVDDSQLPKDRFSAERLKGVDSTLKIQPAKLEDSAVYLCASSPRLVEGEQFFGPGTRLTVL.

The rearrangement links TRBV5-1 to TRBJ1-1; 7 bases are shared with TRBD1. The CDR3 is 17 amino acids. Germline V gives CDR1 SGHRS, CDR2 YFSETQ. V lost 0 bases, J lost 0 bases, and 8 bases stayed unmatched. Written as DNA, the CDR3 is TGCGCCAGCAGCTTGGCTGACAGGGTTTGGATGAACACTGAAGCTTTCTTT. It codes for CASSLADRVWMNTEAFF.

Note on this clone: Other DNA sequences within the sample encode an identical CDR3. V is TRBV9 and J is TRBJ2-5; 7 nucleotides align to TRBD2. Germline assignment: CDR1 SGDLS and CDR2 YYNGEE. V was clipped by 0 bases and J by 2 bases; unmatched bases: 1. The CDR3 is 14 amino acids. The CDR3 spells CASSVAGGQETQYF. The CDR3, as DNA: TGTGCCAGCAGCGTAGCGGGGGGTCAAGAGACCCAGTACTTC.

The chain combines TRBV7-2 with TRBJ1-2; 9 nucleotides line up with TRBD1. CDR1 is SGHTA and CDR2 is FQGNSA in the germline V gene. The CDR3 is made up of 14 amino acids. The junction had 4 bases not matched to a gene; V was cut back by 4 bases and J by 4 bases. CDR3 protein: CASSWGQGGYGYTF. CDR3 nucleotides: TGTGCCAGCAGCTGGGGACAGGGCGGCTATGGCTACACCTTC.

The chain carries TRBV4-2 and TRBJ1-1; D unresolved. V lost 1 base and J lost 8, with 8 bases in between. The CDR3 sequence is 12 residues long. Germline V gives CDR1 LGHNA, CDR2 YNFKEQ. The CDR3, as DNA: TGTGCCAGCAGCCAAGCGGGATCGGAAGCTTTCTTT. It translates to CASSQAGSEAFF.

This chain uses TRBV6-5 with TRBJ2-2; a weak D match, TRBD1 (5 bases). CDR3 length: 14 amino acids. V lost 0 bases, J lost 8 bases, and 10 bases lay in between. Germline V CDR1 and CDR2: MNHEY, SVGAGI. The CDR3 DNA reads TGTGCCAGCAGTTACTCCTTTCAGGGAGGGGAGCTGTTTTTT. Its protein is CASSYSFQGGELFF.

The genes are TRBV2 and TRBJ2-1; TRBD1 might be the D (5 bases). This CDR3 comprises 10 residues. V lost 4 bases and J lost 14, with 9 bases in between. CDR1 and CDR2 (germline): SNHLY, FYNNEI. The CDR3 DNA is TGTGCCAGCAGTGTTACAGGAAAGTTCTTC. Translated, it gives CASSVTGKFF.

This clone was seen more than once but under ten times. The chain is built from TRBV6-6 and TRBJ2-7, with a weak D call TRBD1 (5 bases). Germline CDR1 and CDR2: MNHNY and SVGAGI (reference sequence). The V end lost 0 bases, the J end lost 2 bases, and 11 bases lay between the germline ends. This CDR3 comprises 15 residues. The CDR3 loop reads CASSYSRYRTYEQYF. Written as DNA, the CDR3 is TGTGCCAGCAGTTACTCGAGGTACAGGACCTACGAGCAGTACTTC.

The chain links TRBV6-5 to TRBJ1-2, with 7 positions matching TRBD1. The germline CDR1 and CDR2 sequences are MNHEY and SVGAGI. The CDR3 totals 13 residues. J was trimmed by 8 bases and V by 4 bases; bases with no gene match: 7. This CDR3 is CASSFQGGRGYTF. DNA of the CDR3: TGTGCCAGCAGTTTTCAGGGGGGAAGGGGCTACACCTTC.

V and J are TRBV28 and TRBJ1-5; D uncertain. V was clipped by 3 bases and J by 0 bases, with 6 bases between them. This CDR3 comprises 14 residues. CDR1 and CDR2 from the germline V gene are MDHEN and SYDVKM. As DNA, the CDR3 is TGTGCCAGCAGTTTTGTTATTAGCAATCAGCCCCAGCATTTT. This encodes CASSFVISNQPQHF.

Here the CDR3 reads CASSKAGWVQDRGRYGYTF. The CDR3, as DNA: TGTGCCAGCAGCAAAGCCGGCTGGGTCCAGGATAGAGGGCGATATGGCTACACCTTC. The genes are TRBV21-1 and TRBJ1-2. TRBV21-1 is listed as a pseudogene. This CDR3 contains 19 residues.

J is TRBJ1-5 and V is TRBV19; 7 nucleotides agree with TRBD1. CDR1 is LNHDA, CDR2 SQIVND, per germline (reference sequence). J gave up 0 bases and V 4 bases, and 15 bases lay outside the gene matches. This CDR3 spans 19 amino acids. In nucleotides, the CDR3 is TGTGCCAGTAGTAGGCAACCGGGACAGAGACCGTATAGCAATCAGCCCCAGCATTTT. Translating it yields CASSRQPGQRPYSNQPQHF.

The chain uses TRBV4-2 and TRBJ2-3; D perhaps matches TRBD2 (5 bases). Trimming pared 4 bases from V and 4 bases from J, leaving 21 bases between. There are 17 residues in the CDR3. CDR1 and CDR2 (germline): LGHNA, YNFKEQ. CDR3 sequence: CASSPTDFPNVPDTQYF. CDR3 DNA sequence: TGTGCCAGCAGCCCAACGGACTTCCCAAACGTCCCAGATACGCAGTATTTT.

This clone was seen a single time. V gene TRBV14 combines with J gene TRBJ2-3, with D unclear. This CDR3 has 14 amino acids. Per germline, CDR1 SGHDN and CDR2 FVKESK. Trimming left V 3 bases short and J 5 bases short, with 12 bases between. The CDR3 region has the DNA TGTGCCAGCAGCCATCTCCTGAGGAGAGATACGCAGTATTTT. The encoded protein is CASSHLLRRDTQYF.

This chain uses TRBV7-2 with TRBJ1-2; D might be TRBD1 (5 bases). Germline V lookup: CDR1 SGHTA, CDR2 FQGNSA. The CDR3 length is 14 residues. Trimming pared 5 bases from V and 2 bases from J, leaving 12 bases between. This chain's CDR3 is CASSPLNRNYGYTF. The CDR3 nucleotides are TGTGCCAGCAGCCCCCTCAACAGGAACTATGGCTACACCTTC.